Sequencing of this T cell receptor beta chain was carried out in a study of cytomegalovirus exposure and HLA in healthy donors. Overall study findings and caveats: Certain sequence variants were highly shared and formed a cluster, and this cluster was likely a sequencing artifact.

V lost 1 base and J lost 1, with 10 bases in between. Germline CDR1 is SGDLS and CDR2 is YYNGEE. The CDR3 consists of 15 residues. With 60 Vbeta and 13 Jbeta primers, the PCR was carried out. Method: immunoSEQ multiplex PCR; TCRdb's copy keeps in-frame clones and lacks some. Recorded for this sample: approximately 100,000 clones. Worth noting for this clone: The antigen remains undetermined.

The sequencing sample was made of PBMCs. The chain recombines TRBV9 with TRBJ2-3; maybe TRBD2 (6 bases). This receptor was obtained from a man aged 40-49 years in good health and CMV-seronegative. The CDR3 sequence: CASSVRGTGTDTQYF. DNA for the CDR3: TGTGCCAGCAGCGTACGGGGGACGGGCACAGATACGCAGTATTTT.